These 11 T cell receptor beta chains came from one sample sequenced in a study of human T cells and chemical hapten exposure. Whole blood, unfractionated, served as the material for total RNA extraction. The library attached unique molecular identifiers to individual cDNA molecules. TCRdb itself ran the reads through MiXCR, one entry per CDR3 protein. The sample holds around 120,000 distinct CDR3 sequences, 8.5% seen once. Sequenced material: whole blood. The receptors were sampled from a human donor in good health. Some clones in this sample may be carry-over from other donors' samples.

This clonotype was counted between two and nine times. The chain recombines TRBV7-2 with TRBJ2-7; TRBD2 matches at 9 bases. The CDR3 is made up of 15 amino acids. Germline trimming cut 5 bases from V and 4 bases from J; bases unmatched to any gene: 9. In germline, CDR1 is SGHTA, CDR2 FQGNSA. The CDR3 nucleotides are TGTGCCAGCAGCACACCAGCGGGAGGTGTTTACGAGCAGTACTTC. Amino acids: CASSTPAGGVYEQYF.

The table lists this clonotype with many counts. The chain combines TRBV6-2 or TRBV6-3 with TRBJ2-7, with a weak D call TRBD1 (5 bases). Germline CDR1 MNHEY, CDR2 SVGEGT. Trimming left V 0 bases short and J 2 bases short, with 8 bases between. CDR3 length equals 14 residues. The CDR3 nucleotides are TGTGCCAGCAGTTACTCCGGACACACCTACGAGCAGTACTTC. Encoded protein: CASSYSGHTYEQYF.

This clonotype was seen a few times. This chain uses TRBV20-1 with TRBJ2-1; no clear D gene. Germline loops: CDR1 DFQATT, CDR2 SNEGSKA (reference sequence). CDR3 size: 12 residues. V lost 3 bases, J lost 8 bases, and 11 bases lay in between. The CDR3 protein is CSASESRYEQFF. In DNA, the CDR3 is TGCAGTGCTAGTGAAAGTCGGTATGAGCAGTTCTTC.

V usage is TRBV27 and J usage is TRBJ2-5; a possible D gene is TRBD2 (7 bases). Per germline, CDR1 MNHEY and CDR2 SMNVEV (reference sequence). Trimming removed 0 bases at V and 5 bases at J, with 19 bases between. This CDR3 region has 17 residues. CDR3 in amino acids: CASSLSPLRGAEETQYF. The DNA of the CDR3 is TGTGCCAGCAGTTTATCTCCCCTACGGGGGGCCGAGGAGACCCAGTACTTC.

A few counts support this clonotype. The chain employs TRBV12-3 or TRBV12-4 and TRBJ2-3, with 7 nucleotides matching TRBD1. With 5 bases clipped from V and 6 bases from J, the junction kept 5 bases outside the gene matches. The CDR3 length is 13 residues. CDR3 bases: TGTGCCAGCAGTCGCGACAGGGCGGATACGCAGTATTTT. It translates to CASSRDRADTQYF.

This clonotype was observed a handful of times. The chain is built from TRBV5-5 and TRBJ2-1; D might be TRBD2 (6 bases). Germline CDR1 SGHKS, CDR2 YYEKEE (reference sequence). The V end was cut by 4 bases, the J end by 0 bases, with 26 bases between. The CDR3 totals 20 residues. The CDR3 DNA reads TGTGCCAGCAGCAGTGGAAAGGGCGCGGGATGGGGGAGCTCCTACAATGAGCAGTTCTTC. It translates to CASSSGKGAGWGSSYNEQFF. Full variable domain (missing parts from reference TRBV5-5 and TRBJ2-1): DAGVTQSPTHLIKTRGQQVTLRCSPISGHKSVSWYQQVLGQGPQFIFQYYEKEERGRGNFPDRFSARQFPNYSSELNVNALLLGDSALYLCASSSGKGAGWGSSYNEQFFGPGTRLTVL.

Concerning this clonotype itself: A read error may produce the germline difference seen at one junction end. The J gene is TRBJ1-1, the V gene TRBV9; perhaps TRBD1 as D (5 bases). In germline, CDR1 is SGDLS, CDR2 YYNGEE. The CDR3 contains 14 residues. This CDR3 is CVSSVDSTVLEAFF. The DNA of the CDR3 is TGTGTCAGCAGCGTAGACTCGACAGTGCTTGAAGCTTTCTTT.

This clonotype was observed many times. The rearrangement links TRBV4-3 to TRBJ2-2; TRBD1 aligns across 10 bases. In germline, CDR1 is LGHNA, CDR2 YSLEER. This CDR3 is built from 16 residues. After removal of 4 bases from V and 0 bases from J, the junction contained 2 bases not matched to a gene. The CDR3 sequence is CASSRGQGANTGELFF. CDR3 coding DNA: TGCGCCAGCAGCCGCGGACAGGGGGCGAACACCGGGGAGCTGTTTTTT.

The genes are TRBV5-6 and TRBJ2-7, with 11 bases aligning to TRBD2. Per the germline V gene, CDR1 is SGHDT and CDR2 is YYEEEE. Unmatched junction bases numbered 5, after V lost 7 bases and J lost 2 bases. CDR3 size: 14 residues. The CDR3 DNA reads as TGTGCCAGCCTACTAGCGGGAGCCACCTACGAGCAGTACTTC. This sequence encodes CASLLAGATYEQYF.

The sample holds many counts of this clonotype. The gene calls are TRBV5-8 and TRBJ1-2; D unclear. Germline CDR1 is SGHTS and CDR2 is YDEGEE. Trimming cost V 0 bases and J 1 base, with 7 bases left between them. The CDR3 sequence is 14 residues long. The CDR3 bases are TGTGCCAGCAGCTTGGTGGGGTTTAACTATGGCTACACCTTC. Translating it yields CASSLVGFNYGYTF.

This clonotype was seen many times. The J gene is TRBJ2-7, the V gene TRBV27, with D perhaps given as TRBD1 or TRBD2 (6 bases each). Deletions cut 5 bases from V and 0 bases from J, with 14 bases between. From germline, CDR1 is MNHEY and CDR2 SMNVEV (reference sequence). The CDR3 extends over 15 amino acids. The CDR3 reads CASSPTEGGSYEQYF. In DNA, the CDR3 is TGTGCCAGCAGTCCCACCGAGGGGGGCTCCTACGAGCAGTACTTC.